This TCR beta chain was profiled in a study of blood T cell repertoires in COVID-19. CDR1 is SEHNR, CDR2 FQNEAQ, per germline (reference sequence). The CDR3 spans 15 residues. V shed 4 bases and J 4 bases; nucleotides not matched to a gene: 7. TCRdb's copy holds only in-frame clones and misses some; the assay was immunoSEQ multiplex PCR. Found here are fewer than 350,000 clones, roughly nine tenths of them singletons; the top ten hold 6% to 7%. Sequencing was carried out using PBMCs or T cells enriched from blood (not recorded which). The chain uses TRBV7-9 and TRBJ2-7, with 10 bases aligning to TRBD2. This clonotype was obtained from a woman between 40 and 55 years old who had recovered from COVID-19. The CDR3 loop is CASSWASGSIYEQYF. CDR3 coding DNA: TGTGCCAGCAGCTGGGCTAGCGGGAGCATATACGAGCAGTACTTC.